These 4 T cell receptor beta chains came from one sample sequenced in a study of T-cell reconstitution after alpha-beta-depleted transplantation in children. Unique molecular identifiers were incorporated into the prepared TCRbeta library. TCRdb ran MiXCR on the PCR reads and lists one entry per CDR3 protein. The table has around 71,000 distinct CDR3 sequences, about 7.3% seen once. The sample here was PBMCs from the stem cell graft donor, taken from the stem cell graft. The receptors here all came from a human donor who donated a stem cell graft to a child with acute lymphoblastic leukemia.

At least ten counts were recorded for this clonotype. The chain joins TRBV11-2 to TRBJ1-1; D gene unclear. V was clipped by 5 bases and J by 1 base, with 14 bases between them. The CDR3 length is 15 residues. Germline V lookup: CDR1 SGHAT, CDR2 FQNNGV. The CDR3 coding sequence is TGTGCCAGCAGCCCAGCCCCTCGAGCGAACACTGAAGCTTTCTTT. The encoded protein is CASSPAPRANTEAFF.

The rearrangement joins TRBV29-1 to TRBJ2-1, with TRBD2 matching 9 bases. The CDR3 has 16 amino acids. Germline CDR1 SQVTM, CDR2 ANQGSEA. The V and J ends lost 0 bases and 9 bases, in that order; junction bases with no gene match: 12. CDR3 loop: CSVEDQVAGGPGEQFF. The CDR3 DNA reads as TGCAGCGTTGAAGATCAAGTGGCGGGGGGGCCGGGTGAGCAGTTCTTC.

This clonotype occurred many times. The chain links TRBV29-1 to TRBJ2-7, with 13 positions matching TRBD2. Per germline, CDR1 SQVTM and CDR2 ANQGSEA. This CDR3 region has 15 residues. Trimming cost V 4 bases and J 1 base; bases outside gene matches: 4. The CDR3 region is CSVVGTSGKSYEQYF. The CDR3 DNA follows: TGCAGCGTTGTGGGGACTAGCGGGAAATCCTACGAGCAGTACTTC.

Many counts were recorded for this clonotype. The chain has TRBV11-2 and TRBJ1-4; D unresolved. Trimming stripped 1 base from V and 4 bases from J, with 4 bases between. This CDR3 comprises 13 residues. Germline V gives CDR1 SGHAT, CDR2 FQNNGV. As DNA, the CDR3 is TGTGCCAGCAGCTTAGTGAGTAATGAAAAACTGTTTTTT. Translated, it gives CASSLVSNEKLFF.